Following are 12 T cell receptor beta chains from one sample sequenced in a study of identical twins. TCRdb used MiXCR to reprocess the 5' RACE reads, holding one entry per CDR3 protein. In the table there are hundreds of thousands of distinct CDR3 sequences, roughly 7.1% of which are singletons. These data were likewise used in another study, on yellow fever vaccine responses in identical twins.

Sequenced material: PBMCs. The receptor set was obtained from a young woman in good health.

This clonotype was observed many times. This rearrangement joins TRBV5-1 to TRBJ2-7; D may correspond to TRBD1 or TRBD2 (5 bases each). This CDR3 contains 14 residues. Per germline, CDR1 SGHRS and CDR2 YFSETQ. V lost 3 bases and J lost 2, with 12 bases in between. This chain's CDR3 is CASSWGTGAYEQYF. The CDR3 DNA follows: TGCGCCAGCAGCTGGGGCACCGGGGCCTACGAGCAGTACTTC.

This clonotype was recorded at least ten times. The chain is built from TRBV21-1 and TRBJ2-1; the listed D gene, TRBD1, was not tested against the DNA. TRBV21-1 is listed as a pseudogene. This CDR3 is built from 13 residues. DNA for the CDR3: TGTGCCAGCAGCCCACAGGGTTGGAATGAGCAGTTCTTC. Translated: CASSPQGWNEQFF.

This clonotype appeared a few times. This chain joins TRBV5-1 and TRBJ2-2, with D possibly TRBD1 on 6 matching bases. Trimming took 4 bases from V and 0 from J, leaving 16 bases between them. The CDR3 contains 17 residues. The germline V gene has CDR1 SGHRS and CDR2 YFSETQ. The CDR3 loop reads CASSIHPGTTNTGELFF. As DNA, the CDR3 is TGCGCCAGCAGCATACACCCCGGGACAACGAACACCGGGGAGCTGTTTTTT. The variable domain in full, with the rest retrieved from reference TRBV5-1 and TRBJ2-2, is KAGVTQTPRYLIKTRGQQVTLSCSPISGHRSVSWYQQTPGQGLQFLFEYFSETQRNKGNFPGRFSGRQFSNSRSEMNVSTLELGDSALYLCASSIHPGTTNTGELFFGEGSRLTVL.

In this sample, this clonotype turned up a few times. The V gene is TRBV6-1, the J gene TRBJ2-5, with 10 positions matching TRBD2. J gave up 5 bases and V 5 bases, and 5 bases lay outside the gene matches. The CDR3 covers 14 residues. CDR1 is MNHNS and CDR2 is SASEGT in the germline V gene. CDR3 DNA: TGTGCCAGCAGTCAGCGGGGGGGGTTGGAGACCCAGTACTTC. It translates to CASSQRGGLETQYF.

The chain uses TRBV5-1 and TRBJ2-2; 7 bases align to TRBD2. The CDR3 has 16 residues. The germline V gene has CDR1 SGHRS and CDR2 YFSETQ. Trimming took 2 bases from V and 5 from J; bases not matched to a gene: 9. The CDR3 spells CASSFVGWRETGELFF. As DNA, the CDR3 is TGCGCCAGCAGCTTTGTAGGCTGGCGGGAGACCGGGGAGCTGTTTTTT.

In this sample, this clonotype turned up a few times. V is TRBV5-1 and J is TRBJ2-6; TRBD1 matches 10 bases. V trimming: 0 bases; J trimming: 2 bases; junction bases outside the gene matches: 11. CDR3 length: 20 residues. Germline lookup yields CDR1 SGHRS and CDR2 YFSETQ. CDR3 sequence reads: CASSLELRMTGGPGANVLTF. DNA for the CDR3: TGCGCCAGCAGCTTGGAGTTAAGAATGACAGGGGGCCCTGGGGCCAACGTCCTGACTTTC.

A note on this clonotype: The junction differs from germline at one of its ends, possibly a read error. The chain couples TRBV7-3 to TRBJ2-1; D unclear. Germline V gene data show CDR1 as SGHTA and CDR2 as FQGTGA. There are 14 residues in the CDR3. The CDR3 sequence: CASSPTSSYNEQLF. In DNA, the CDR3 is TGTGCCAGCAGTCCTACAAGCTCCTACAATGAGCAGTTATTC.

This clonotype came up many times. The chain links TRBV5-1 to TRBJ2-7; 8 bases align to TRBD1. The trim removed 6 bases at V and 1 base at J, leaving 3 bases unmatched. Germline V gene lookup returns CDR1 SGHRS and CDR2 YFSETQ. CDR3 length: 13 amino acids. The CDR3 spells CASKRTGSYEQYF. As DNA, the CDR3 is TGCGCCAGCAAACGGACAGGGTCCTACGAGCAGTACTTC.

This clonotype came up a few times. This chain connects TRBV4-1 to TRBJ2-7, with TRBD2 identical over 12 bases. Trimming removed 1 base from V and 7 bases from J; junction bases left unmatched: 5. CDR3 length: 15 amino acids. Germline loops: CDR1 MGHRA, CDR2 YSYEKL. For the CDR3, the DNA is TGCGCCAGCAGCCAAGGACTAGCGGGAGAAGGTGAGCAGTACTTC. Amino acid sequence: CASSQGLAGEGEQYF.

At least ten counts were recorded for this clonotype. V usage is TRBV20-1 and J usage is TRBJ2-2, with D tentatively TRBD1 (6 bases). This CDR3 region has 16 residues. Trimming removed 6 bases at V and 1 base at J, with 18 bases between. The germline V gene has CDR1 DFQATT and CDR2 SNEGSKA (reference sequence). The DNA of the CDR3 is TGCAGTGCCATATCCTCCGACAGGAGGAACACCGGGGAGCTGTTTTTT. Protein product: CSAISSDRRNTGELFF.

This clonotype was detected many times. CDR3: CASSYRAGQPQHF. In DNA form, the CDR3 reads TGTGCCAGCAGCTACAGGGCCGGTCAGCCCCAGCATTTT. The chain links TRBV7-9 to TRBJ1-5; D possibly corresponds to TRBD1 (6 bases). Looked up from germline, CDR1 is SEHNR and CDR2 is FQNEAQ (reference sequence). V gave up 4 bases and J gave up 6 bases, with 10 bases separating them. This CDR3 has 13 amino acids.

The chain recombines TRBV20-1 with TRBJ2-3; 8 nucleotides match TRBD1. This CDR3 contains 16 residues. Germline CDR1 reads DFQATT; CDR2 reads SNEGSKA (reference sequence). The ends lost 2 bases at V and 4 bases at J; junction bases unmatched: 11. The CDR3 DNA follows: TGCAGTGCTAGATCCCAAGACAGGGGTGGGCCAGATACGCAGTATTTT. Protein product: CSARSQDRGGPDTQYF.